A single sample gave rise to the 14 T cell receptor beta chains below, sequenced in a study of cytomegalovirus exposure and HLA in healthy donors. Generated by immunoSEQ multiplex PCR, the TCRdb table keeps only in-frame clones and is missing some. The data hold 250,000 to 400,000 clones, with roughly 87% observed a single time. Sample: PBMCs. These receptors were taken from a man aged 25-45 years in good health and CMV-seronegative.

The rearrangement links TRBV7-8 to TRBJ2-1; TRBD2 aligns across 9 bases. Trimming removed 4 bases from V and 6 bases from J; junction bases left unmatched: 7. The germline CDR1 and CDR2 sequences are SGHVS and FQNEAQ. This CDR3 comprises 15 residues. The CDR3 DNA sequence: TGTGCCAGCAGCTGGGTAGCGGGGGCCCCCAATGAGCAGTTCTTC. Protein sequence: CASSWVAGAPNEQFF.

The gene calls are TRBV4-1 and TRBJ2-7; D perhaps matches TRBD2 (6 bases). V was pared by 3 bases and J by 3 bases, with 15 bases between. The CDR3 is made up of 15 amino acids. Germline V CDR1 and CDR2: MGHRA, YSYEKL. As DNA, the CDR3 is TGCGCCAGCAGCCAGGCTACTGGGGGGAGCTACGAGCAGTACTTC. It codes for CASSQATGGSYEQYF.

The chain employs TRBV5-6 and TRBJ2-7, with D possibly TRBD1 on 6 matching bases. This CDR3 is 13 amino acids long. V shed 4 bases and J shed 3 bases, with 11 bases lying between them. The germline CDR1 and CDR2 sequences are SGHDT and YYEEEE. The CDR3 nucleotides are TGTGCCAGCAGCATGGACAGATTCTACGAGCAGTACTTC. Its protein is CASSMDRFYEQYF.

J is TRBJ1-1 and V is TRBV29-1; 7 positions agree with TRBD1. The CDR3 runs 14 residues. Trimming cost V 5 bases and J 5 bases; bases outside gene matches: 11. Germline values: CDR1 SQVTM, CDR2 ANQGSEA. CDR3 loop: CSVYRQGVGTEAFF. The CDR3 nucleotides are TGCAGCGTTTATCGACAGGGAGTTGGAACTGAAGCTTTCTTT.

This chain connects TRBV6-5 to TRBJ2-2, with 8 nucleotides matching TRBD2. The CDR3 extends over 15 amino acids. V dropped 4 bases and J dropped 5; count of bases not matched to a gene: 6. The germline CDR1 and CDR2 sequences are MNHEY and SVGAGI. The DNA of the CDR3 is TGTGCCAGCAGTTCCAGCGGGGGAGATACCGGGGAGCTGTTTTTT. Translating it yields CASSSSGGDTGELFF.

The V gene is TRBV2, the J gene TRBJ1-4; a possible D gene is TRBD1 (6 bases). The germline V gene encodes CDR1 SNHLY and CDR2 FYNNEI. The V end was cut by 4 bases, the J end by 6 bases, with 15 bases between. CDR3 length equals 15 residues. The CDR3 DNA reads TGTGCCAGCAGTGTACGGTCTAAGGGGGATGAAAAACTGTTTTTT. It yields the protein CASSVRSKGDEKLFF.

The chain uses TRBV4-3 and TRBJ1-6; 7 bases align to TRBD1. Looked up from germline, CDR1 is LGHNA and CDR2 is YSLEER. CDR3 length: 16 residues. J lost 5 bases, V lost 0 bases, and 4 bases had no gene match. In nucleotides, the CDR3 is TGCGCCAGCAGCCAAGATTCGACAGGGAATAATTCACCCCTCCACTTT. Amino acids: CASSQDSTGNNSPLHF.

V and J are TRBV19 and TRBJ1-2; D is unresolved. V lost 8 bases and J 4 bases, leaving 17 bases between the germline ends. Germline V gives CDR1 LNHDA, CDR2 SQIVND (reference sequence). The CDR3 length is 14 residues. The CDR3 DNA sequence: TGTGCCAGTTTGGCGGGCGGAAATTTCTATGGCTACACCTTC. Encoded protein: CASLAGGNFYGYTF.

CDR3 DNA sequence: TGTGCCAGCAGGCTGGACAGGGCTTACGAGCAGTACTTC. It yields the protein CASRLDRAYEQYF. The chain links TRBV5-4 to TRBJ2-7; 8 positions match TRBD1. V shed 5 bases, J shed 4 bases, and the junction held 5 bases outside the gene matches. This CDR3 comprises 13 residues. CDR1 is SGHNT, CDR2 YYREEE, per germline (reference sequence).

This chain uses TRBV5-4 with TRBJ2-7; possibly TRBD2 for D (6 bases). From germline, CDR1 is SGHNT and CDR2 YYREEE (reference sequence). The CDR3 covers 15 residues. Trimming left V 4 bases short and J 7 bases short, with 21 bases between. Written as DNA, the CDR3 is TGTGCCAGCAGCCTTGGGGCGGGGCGTCGCGGAGAGCAGTACTTC. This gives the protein CASSLGAGRRGEQYF. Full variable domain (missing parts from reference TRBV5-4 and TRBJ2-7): ETGVTQSPTHLIKTRGQQVTLRCSSQSGHNTVSWYQQALGQGPQFIFQYYREEENGRGNFPPRFSGLQFPNYSSELNVNALELDDSALYLCASSLGAGRRGEQYFGPGTRLTVT.

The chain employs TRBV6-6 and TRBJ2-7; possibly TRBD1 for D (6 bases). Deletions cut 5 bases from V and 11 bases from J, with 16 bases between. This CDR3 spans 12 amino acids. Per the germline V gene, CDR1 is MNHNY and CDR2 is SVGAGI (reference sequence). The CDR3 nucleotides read TGTGCCAGCAGTGAGGACAGTCTGAGGAAGTACTTC. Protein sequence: CASSEDSLRKYF.

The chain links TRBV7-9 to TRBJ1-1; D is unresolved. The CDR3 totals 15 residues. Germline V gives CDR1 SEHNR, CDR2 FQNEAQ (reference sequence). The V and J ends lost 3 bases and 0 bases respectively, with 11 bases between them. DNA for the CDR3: TGTGCCAGCAGCTTGGCTACAGAATTGAACACTGAAGCTTTCTTT. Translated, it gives CASSLATELNTEAFF.

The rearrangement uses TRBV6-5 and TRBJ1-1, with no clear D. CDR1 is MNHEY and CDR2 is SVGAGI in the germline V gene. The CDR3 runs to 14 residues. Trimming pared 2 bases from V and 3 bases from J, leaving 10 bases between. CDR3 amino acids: CASSYGSEDTEAFF. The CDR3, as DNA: TGTGCCAGCAGTTACGGGTCGGAGGACACTGAAGCTTTCTTT.

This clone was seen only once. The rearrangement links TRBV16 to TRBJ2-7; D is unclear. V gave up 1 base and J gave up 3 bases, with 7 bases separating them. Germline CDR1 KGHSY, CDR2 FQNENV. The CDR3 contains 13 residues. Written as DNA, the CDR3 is TGTGCCAGCAGCCAATTCGGTTTCTACGAGCAGTACTTC. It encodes CASSQFGFYEQYF. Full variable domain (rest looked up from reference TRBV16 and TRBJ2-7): GEEVAQTPKHLVRGEGQKAKLYCAPIKGHSYVFWYQQVLKNEFKFLISFQNENVFDETGMPKERFSAKCLPNSPCSLEIQATKLEDSAVYFCASSQFGFYEQYFGPGTRLTVT.